This is a list of T cell receptor beta chains from one sample in a study of Ad26.COV2.S vaccination and SARS-CoV-2 variants. Using immunoSEQ multiplex PCR, the repertoire was profiled, and TCRdb retains in-frame clones only, with some absent. Of about 350,000 clones listed, roughly 94% are singletons. Material: peripheral blood, obtained after recovery from COVID-19. Receptor source: a human donor who had recovered from COVID-19. CDR3s include the opening cysteine and the closing phenylalanine or tryptophan. The D gene is left open where the match is weak. For some rows the clone size is stated as once, few or many, or as a class when expanded; others skip it.

CDR3nt: TGTGCCAGCAGTTACTCCACTAGTGTCAATGAGCAGTTCTTC
CDR3aa: CASSYSTSVNEQFF
d_gene: NA
v_gene: TRBV6-5
j_gene: TRBJ2-1
abundance: once

CDR3nt: TGTGCCAGCGAGGACAGGTCCGGGCAGCCCCAGCATTTT
CDR3aa: CASEDRSGQPQHF
d_gene: TRBD1
v_gene: TRBV19
j_gene: TRBJ1-5
abundance: few

CDR3nt: TGTGCCAGCACCCAAGGTAGGCCCATGAACACTGAAGCTTTCTTT
CDR3aa: CASTQGRPMNTEAFF
d_gene: NA
v_gene: TRBV5-4
j_gene: TRBJ1-1
abundance: NA

CDR3nt: TGCAGCGTTGTGGTAGCGGGGGGGTATGAGCAGTTCTTC
CDR3aa: CSVVVAGGYEQFF
d_gene: TRBD2
v_gene: TRBV29-1
j_gene: TRBJ2-1
abundance: NA

CDR3nt: TGTGCCAGTAGCCCCCACGGGGACGAGCAGTACTTC
CDR3aa: CASSPHGDEQYF
d_gene: NA
v_gene: TRBV19
j_gene: TRBJ2-7
abundance: NA

CDR3nt: TGTGCCAGCGAAAAAGCCCCGGGACAGGGGGACCATGGCTACACCTTC
CDR3aa: CASEKAPGQGDHGYTF
d_gene: TRBD1
v_gene: TRBV19
j_gene: TRBJ1-2
abundance: NA

CDR3nt: TGTGCCAGCAGCAAAGAGCTGCGGGGAAACAGGGTTTACGAGCAGTACTTC
CDR3aa: CASSKELRGNRVYEQYF
d_gene: NA
v_gene: TRBV21-1
j_gene: TRBJ2-7
abundance: NA

CDR3nt: TGTGCCAGCAGGTTACCTCCCCGGGGGGAAGCTTTCTTT
CDR3aa: CASRLPPRGEAFF
d_gene: NA
v_gene: TRBV7-8
j_gene: TRBJ1-1
abundance: NA

CDR3nt: TGTGCCAGCAGCTCAAAAACAGGGGGTGCGACCGGCGGCACAGATACGCAGTATTTT
CDR3aa: CASSSKTGGATGGTDTQYF
d_gene: TRBD1
v_gene: TRBV5-4
j_gene: TRBJ2-3
abundance: NA

CDR3nt: TGTGCCAGCGCCGGGCTGAGACAGGGAGAAAAACTGTTTTTT
CDR3aa: CASAGLRQGEKLFF
d_gene: TRBD1
v_gene: TRBV2
j_gene: TRBJ1-4
abundance: NA

CDR3nt: TGTGCCAGCAGCTTAGTACCGAGCACAGATACGCAGTATTTT
CDR3aa: CASSLVPSTDTQYF
d_gene: NA
v_gene: TRBV7-9
j_gene: TRBJ2-3
abundance: NA

CDR3nt: TGTGCCAGCAGTTGGGGCACTGGCTACACCTTC
CDR3aa: CASSWGTGYTF
d_gene: NA
v_gene: TRBV6-2/TRBV6-3
j_gene: TRBJ1-2
abundance: NA

CDR3nt: TGTGCCAGCAGTTTACCGAGCGGGGGCGGGGATACGCAGTATTTT
CDR3aa: CASSLPSGGGDTQYF
d_gene: TRBD2
v_gene: TRBV27
j_gene: TRBJ2-3
abundance: NA

CDR3nt: TGTGCCAGCACTGGCGGGGTCTACAATGAGCAGTTCTTC
CDR3aa: CASTGGVYNEQFF
d_gene: NA
v_gene: TRBV6-6
j_gene: TRBJ2-1
abundance: NA

CDR3nt: TGTGCCAGCAGCCACCGGGACAGGGACCCCAATCAGCCCCAGCATTTT
CDR3aa: CASSHRDRDPNQPQHF
d_gene: TRBD1
v_gene: TRBV5-5
j_gene: TRBJ1-5
abundance: NA

CDR3nt: TGTGCCACCAGCAGTAACAGGGGGAAGGGGGAGCAGTACTTC
CDR3aa: CATSSNRGKGEQYF
d_gene: TRBD1
v_gene: TRBV15
j_gene: TRBJ2-7
abundance: NA

CDR3nt: TGTGCCACCAGCAGAGCCCCGGCATTGAACACTGAAGCTTTCTTT
CDR3aa: CATSRAPALNTEAFF
d_gene: NA
v_gene: TRBV15
j_gene: TRBJ1-1
abundance: once

CDR3nt: TGTGCCAGCAGTAGGGAACACCTGAACACTGAAGCTTTCTTT
CDR3aa: CASSREHLNTEAFF
d_gene: NA
v_gene: TRBV2
j_gene: TRBJ1-1
abundance: NA

CDR3nt: TGTGCCAGCAGCCATAAGGACAGGGCAGCCTACGAGCAGTACTTC
CDR3aa: CASSHKDRAAYEQYF
d_gene: TRBD1
v_gene: TRBV7-9
j_gene: TRBJ2-7
abundance: NA

CDR3nt: TGTGCCAGTAGTATAGGAGACAGGGGCCTCTTTGGCTACACCTTC
CDR3aa: CASSIGDRGLFGYTF
d_gene: TRBD1
v_gene: TRBV19
j_gene: TRBJ1-2
abundance: NA

CDR3nt: TGTGCCAGCAGGGCATCGGGTATTGGAAACACCATATATTTT
CDR3aa: CASRASGIGNTIYF
d_gene: NA
v_gene: TRBV5-6
j_gene: TRBJ1-3
abundance: few

CDR3nt: TGTGCCAGCAGTTCCCAGGGGAATGAGCAGTTCTTC
CDR3aa: CASSSQGNEQFF
d_gene: NA
v_gene: TRBV6-6
j_gene: TRBJ2-1
abundance: NA

CDR3nt: TGCGCCAGCAGCCCTTATCAGGGGACATACAATGAGCAGTTCTTC
CDR3aa: CASSPYQGTYNEQFF
d_gene: NA
v_gene: TRBV5-1
j_gene: TRBJ2-1
abundance: NA

CDR3nt: TGCGCCAGCAGTGGCCGGGACAGGGAGGAGACCCAGTACTTC
CDR3aa: CASSGRDREETQYF
d_gene: TRBD1
v_gene: TRBV10-1
j_gene: TRBJ2-5
abundance: NA

CDR3nt: TGCGCCAGCAGCCTGACCGGACAGGGGCCGTACGAGCAGTACTTC
CDR3aa: CASSLTGQGPYEQYF
d_gene: TRBD1
v_gene: TRBV5-1
j_gene: TRBJ2-7
abundance: NA

CDR3nt: TGTGCCAGCAGCCAACCGGGAAACTATGGCTACACCTTC
CDR3aa: CASSQPGNYGYTF
d_gene: NA
v_gene: TRBV12-3/TRBV12-4
j_gene: TRBJ1-2
abundance: NA

CDR3nt: TGTGCCAGCAGCTTGGGGACACACTACGAGCAGTACTTC
CDR3aa: CASSLGTHYEQYF
d_gene: NA
v_gene: TRBV5-5
j_gene: TRBJ2-7
abundance: NA

CDR3nt: TGTGCCAGCAGCTTAATGGACGGGAATCAGCCCCAGCATTTT
CDR3aa: CASSLMDGNQPQHF
d_gene: NA
v_gene: TRBV11-2
j_gene: TRBJ1-5
abundance: NA

CDR3nt: TGCGCCAGCAGTGAATCTACAGGCGGGGAGACCCAGTACTTC
CDR3aa: CASSESTGGETQYF
d_gene: NA
v_gene: TRBV10-1
j_gene: TRBJ2-5
abundance: NA

CDR3nt: TGTGCCACCACTGTGGGCACGGGATACGAGCAGTACTTC
CDR3aa: CATTVGTGYEQYF
d_gene: NA
v_gene: TRBV15
j_gene: TRBJ2-7
abundance: once

CDR3nt: TGTGCCAGCAGCTCCCTTGGCGGGGACATTTACAATGAGCAGTTCTTC
CDR3aa: CASSSLGGDIYNEQFF
d_gene: NA
v_gene: TRBV9
j_gene: TRBJ2-1
abundance: NA

CDR3nt: TGTGCCAGTAGTATACGAGGTCGGGACAATTCACCCCTCCACTTT
CDR3aa: CASSIRGRDNSPLHF
d_gene: NA
v_gene: TRBV19
j_gene: TRBJ1-6
abundance: NA